Listed below are T cell receptor beta chains from one sample, sequenced in a study of cytomegalovirus exposure and HLA in healthy donors. Method: immunoSEQ multiplex PCR; TCRdb's copy keeps in-frame clones and lacks some. Among about 170,000 clones listed, roughly 85% were seen once. The specimen sequenced was PBMCs. The receptor source for this set is a boy between 2 and 10 years old in good health and CMV-seronegative. Both conserved end residues are part of each CDR3. The D gene is left open where the match is weak. Size values are once, few and many counts, or a class for expanded clones, and some rows have none.

>TRBJ1-2|TRBV6-1|NA|TRBD1
CASSSSPGQPYGYTF
TGTGCCAGCAGTTCAAGTCCGGGACAGCCTTATGGCTACACCTTC
>TRBJ2-1|TRBV7-8|once|NA
CASSFQGRNEQFF
TGTGCCAGCAGCTTCCAGGGGAGAAATGAGCAGTTCTTC
>TRBJ2-7|TRBV6-1|few|TRBD1
CASLGQGILNYEQYF
TGTGCCAGCCTAGGACAGGGAATCCTTAATTACGAGCAGTACTTC
>TRBJ1-5|TRBV7-8|NA|NA
CASSLSSAGQLLRPQHF
TGTGCCAGCAGCTTAAGTTCGGCGGGGCAGCTCTTAAGGCCCCAGCATTTT
>TRBJ2-3|TRBV2|NA|NA
CASIPAGTSDTQYF
TGTGCCAGCATTCCCGCAGGAACTAGTGATACGCAGTATTTT
>TRBJ2-7|TRBV28|NA|TRBD1
CASSSRDREYEQYF
TGTGCCAGCAGTTCCCGGGACAGGGAGTACGAGCAGTACTTC
>TRBJ2-7|TRBV29-1|NA|TRBD2
CSVIAGDYNEQYF
TGCAGCGTTATAGCGGGAGACTACAACGAGCAGTACTTC
>TRBJ2-3|TRBV19|NA|TRBD2
CASTPSGGSGDTQYF
TGTGCCAGTACCCCCTCGGGGGGGTCAGGAGATACGCAGTATTTT
>TRBJ1-2|TRBV10-3|NA|TRBD1
CAISESTDRGYGYTF
TGTGCCATCAGTGAGTCGACGGACAGGGGCTATGGCTACACCTTC
>TRBJ1-5|TRBV5-4|few|TRBD1
CASSILSPGQHQPQHF
TGTGCCAGCAGCATTTTATCTCCGGGACAGCATCAGCCCCAGCATTTT
>TRBJ2-2|TRBV7-2|NA|TRBD1
CASSPRTGSGELFF
TGTGCCAGCAGCCCAAGGACAGGGTCCGGGGAGCTGTTTTTT
>TRBJ2-5|TRBV11-2|NA|TRBD2
CASSFGTSGKETQYF
TGTGCCAGCAGCTTCGGGACTAGCGGAAAAGAGACCCAGTACTTC
>TRBJ2-7|TRBV11-1|NA|TRBD1
CASSSRWTGDYEQYF
TGTGCCAGCAGCTCCCGCTGGACAGGCGACTACGAGCAGTACTTC
>TRBJ2-3|TRBV18|NA|NA
CASSPTSGTDTQYF
TGTGCCAGCTCCCCAACGTCGGGTACAGATACGCAGTATTTT
>TRBJ2-5|TRBV6-1|NA|NA
CASSLDWTQYF
TGTGCCAGCAGCCTAGATTGGACCCAGTACTTC
>TRBJ2-3|TRBV7-9|once|TRBD2
CASRQLAGGSTDTQYF
TGTGCCAGCAGGCAACTAGCGGGGGGAAGCACAGATACGCAGTATTTT
>TRBJ1-2|TRBV28|NA|TRBD1
CASSRKQGANYGYTF
TGTGCCAGCAGTCGGAAACAGGGGGCGAACTATGGCTACACCTTC
>TRBJ1-4|TRBV7-9|NA|TRBD1
CASRPPHQGAGEKLFF
TGTGCCAGCAGGCCACCGCATCAGGGGGCTGGGGAAAAACTGTTTTTT
>TRBJ2-3|TRBV5-4|NA|NA
CASRLYLVPRIGLSTDTQYF
TGTGCCAGCAGGCTCTACCTTGTCCCGCGTATTGGACTGAGCACAGATACGCAGTATTTT
>TRBJ2-2|TRBV9|NA|NA
CASSVDPSGSGELFF
TGTGCCAGCAGCGTAGACCCCTCTGGTAGCGGGGAGCTGTTTTTT
>TRBJ2-3|TRBV28|NA|NA
CASRPGLAPNTDTQYF
TGTGCCAGCAGGCCCGGGTTAGCGCCTAACACAGATACGCAGTATTTT
>TRBJ2-1|TRBV30|NA|NA
CAWSVVAGENEQFF
TGTGCCTGGAGTGTAGTAGCAGGGGAGAATGAGCAGTTCTTC
>TRBJ1-3|TRBV28|NA|NA
CASSFHDSYSGNTIYF
TGTGCCAGCAGTTTCCACGACAGCTACTCTGGAAACACCATATATTTT
>TRBJ1-6|TRBV28|NA|NA
CASRLAGAVNSPLHF
TGTGCCAGCAGGTTGGCAGGGGCCGTTAATTCACCCCTCCACTTT
>TRBJ2-2|TRBV6-4|NA|NA
CASSDSAIGNTGELFF
TGTGCCAGCAGTGACTCGGCCATTGGGAACACCGGGGAGCTGTTTTTT
>TRBJ1-2|TRBV28|NA|TRBD1
CASSRDRVSGYTF
TGTGCCAGCAGCCGGGACAGGGTATCGGGCTACACCTTC
>TRBJ1-1|TRBV30|NA|NA
CAWNTNRVEAFF
TGTGCCTGGAATACAAACAGGGTTGAAGCTTTCTTT
>TRBJ1-5|TRBV28|NA|TRBD1
CASCSGTGGHQPQHF
TGTGCCAGTTGCTCCGGGACAGGGGGGCATCAGCCCCAGCATTTT